One sample yielded the 30 T cell receptor beta chains listed below, sequenced in a study of blood T cells in healthy people across ages. Combining a sample-barcoded 5' primer with a J-beta primer mix, a second PCR ran for roughly 7 to 11 cycles. TCRdb fed the 5' RACE reads into MiXCR, producing one record per CDR3 protein. The data show 700,000 to 800,000 distinct CDR3 sequences, with 43% seen just once and 20% to 25% held by the top ten. The sequenced material came from blood. The receptor source for this set is a woman aged 55-75 years in good health.

DNA of the CDR3: TGTGCCAGCAGTTACAGCGGTTGGGAGCAGTACTTC. Translation: CASSYSGWEQYF. J is TRBJ2-7 and V is TRBV6-2 or TRBV6-3; TRBD2 is a possible D gene (5 bases). V shed 2 bases and J shed 7 bases, with 9 bases lying between them. The CDR3 extends over 12 amino acids. CDR1 is MNHEY and CDR2 is SVGEGT in the germline V gene.

The rearrangement uses TRBV7-9 and TRBJ1-1; D unresolved. V was clipped by 5 bases and J by 0 bases, with 13 bases between them. This CDR3 contains 15 residues. Per germline, CDR1 SEHNR and CDR2 FQNEAQ (reference sequence). CDR3 in amino acids: CASSPFEDLNTEAFF. The CDR3 coding sequence is TGTGCCAGCAGCCCCTTCGAGGATTTGAACACTGAAGCTTTCTTT.

This clonotype was detected ten times or more. J is TRBJ2-7 and V is TRBV3-1; D call uncertain. Germline CDR1 and CDR2: LGHDT and YNNKEL (reference sequence). Trimming cost V 3 bases and J 1 base, with 13 bases left between them. CDR3 length: 15 amino acids. The CDR3 nucleotides read TGTGCCAGCAGCCACAAGGGTAGCCGATCCTACGAGCAGTACTTC. Translated, it gives CASSHKGSRSYEQYF.

The rearrangement uses TRBV10-2 and TRBJ2-3; 10 nucleotides line up with TRBD2. Germline values: CDR1 WSHSY, CDR2 SAAADI. CDR3 length equals 15 residues. J was trimmed by 8 bases and V by 0 bases; bases with no gene match: 5. The CDR3, as DNA: TGCGCCAGCAGTGAGTCCGGGACTAGCGTCGGTACGCAGTATTTT. This codes for CASSESGTSVGTQYF.

For this clonotype: Germline and junction disagree at one end, which may indicate a read error. V gene TRBV2 combines with J gene TRBJ2-1, with 7 bases fitting TRBD2. The V gene's germline CDR1 is SNHLY and CDR2 FYNNEI. The CDR3 length is 15 residues. The CDR3 bases are TGTGCCAACAGTGTAGAAGCGGGGTTCTACAATGAGCAGTTCTTC. Its protein product is CANSVEAGFYNEQFF.

As for this clonotype: A much more abundant neighbour one base away suggests this may be a read error. The chain joins TRBV27 to TRBJ2-5, with D perhaps given as TRBD1 or TRBD2 (5 bases each). The CDR3 sequence is 13 residues long. Trimming removed 5 bases from V and 11 bases from J, with 18 bases in between. Germline CDR1 MNHEY, CDR2 SMNVEV (reference sequence). CDR3 amino acids: CASSMTDYDEQYF. The CDR3 region has the DNA TGTGCCAGCAGTATGACAGACTACGATGAGCAGTACTTC.

The table lists this clonotype with a few counts. V gene TRBV5-1 combines with J gene TRBJ2-6, with D possibly TRBD2 on 6 matching bases. Trimming removed 0 bases at V and 7 bases at J, with 17 bases between. The CDR3 is made up of 17 amino acids. Germline CDR1 and CDR2: SGHRS and YFSETQ. CDR3 nucleotide sequence: TGCGCCAGCAGCTTGGAGGTTCGGGGGAAGGTAGCCAACGTCCTGACTTTC. Protein: CASSLEVRGKVANVLTF.

In its sample, this clonotype was seen a few times. The V and J genes are TRBV6-1 and TRBJ1-2, with D unresolved. CDR1 and CDR2 (germline): MNHNS, SASEGT. The CDR3 totals 13 residues. Trimming removed 3 bases at V and 0 bases at J, with 5 bases between. CDR3 loop: CASSDAANYGYTF. CDR3 nucleotides: TGTGCCAGCAGTGATGCTGCTAACTATGGCTACACCTTC.

As concerns this clonotype: Given a much more abundant clone one base away, this may be a read error. The gene calls are TRBV24-1 and TRBJ2-5; D remains ambiguous. CDR1 and CDR2 from the germline V gene are KGHDR and SFDVKD. This CDR3 is built from 13 residues. Written as DNA, the CDR3 is TGTGCCACCAGTGATTGGGCGATGGAGACCCTGTACTTC. It codes for CATSDWAMETLYF.

The chain is built from TRBV20-1 and TRBJ2-1; no reliable D call. Germline CDR1 is DFQATT and CDR2 is SNEGSKA (reference sequence). This CDR3 has 13 amino acids. Deletions cut 6 bases from V and 5 bases from J, with 14 bases between. CDR3 residues: CSAKPWTHNEQFF. The CDR3 bases are TGCAGTGCAAAGCCCTGGACGCACAATGAGCAGTTCTTC.

This chain connects TRBV7-8 to TRBJ2-7, with D possibly being TRBD2 (7 bases). The CDR3 has 19 amino acids. The germline gives CDR1 SGHVS, CDR2 FQNEAQ. Trimming stripped 2 bases from V and 1 base from J, with 24 bases between. The CDR3 DNA is TGTGCCAGCAGCTTATTCCCCCAACAACAGGGAGGGTCGTCCTACGAGCAGTACTTC. It yields the protein CASSLFPQQQGGSSYEQYF.

The table lists this clonotype with a few counts. V usage is TRBV12-3 or TRBV12-4 and J usage is TRBJ1-2; tentatively, D is TRBD1 (5 bases). This CDR3 region has 14 residues. The V end lost 0 bases, the J end lost 8 bases, and 13 bases lay between the germline ends. CDR3 coding DNA: TGTGCCAGCAGTTTAGCTCTGCGGGGCCGCGGCTACACCTTC. This encodes CASSLALRGRGYTF.

The chain carries TRBV6-5 and TRBJ2-5; 10 nucleotides line up with TRBD2. J was trimmed by 4 bases and V by 2 bases; bases with no gene match: 4. The CDR3 length is 15 residues. The germline gives CDR1 MNHEY, CDR2 SVGAGI. CDR3 coding DNA: TGTGCCAGCAGTTACGCTAGCGGGAGTGGAGAGACCCAGTACTTC. It yields the protein CASSYASGSGETQYF.

J is TRBJ2-7 and V is TRBV20-1; TRBD1 aligns across 7 bases. Germline values: CDR1 DFQATT, CDR2 SNEGSKA (reference sequence). The CDR3 covers 14 residues. J lost 0 bases, V lost 5 bases, and 7 bases had no gene match. The CDR3 nucleotides read TGCAGTGCTCGAGGGGGCGGAAGCTCCTACGAGCAGTACTTC. It translates to CSARGGGSSYEQYF.

This clonotype came up many times. The gene calls are TRBV12-3 or TRBV12-4 and TRBJ2-7; no clear D. V shed 3 bases and J shed 2 bases, with 11 bases lying between them. This CDR3 is built from 14 residues. The CDR3 here is CASSFAGIPYEQYF. CDR3 DNA: TGTGCCAGCAGTTTTGCAGGTATCCCCTACGAGCAGTACTTC.

The gene calls are TRBV27 and TRBJ2-3; tentative D call: TRBD1 (5 bases). This CDR3 spans 17 amino acids. The germline V gene has CDR1 MNHEY and CDR2 SMNVEV (reference sequence). V lost 4 bases and J 0 bases, leaving 17 bases between the germline ends. Here the CDR3 DNA reads TGTGCCAGCAGTTCCTACTTCCTAGACAGTAGCACAGATACGCAGTATTTT. This codes for CASSSYFLDSSTDTQYF.

There are a few counts of this clonotype. The chain has TRBV7-9 and TRBJ2-1, with D perhaps TRBD1 or TRBD2 (6 bases each). Germline CDR1 is SEHNR and CDR2 is FQNEAQ (reference sequence). The CDR3 consists of 15 residues. V dropped 0 bases and J dropped 8 bases, with 14 bases sitting between them. As DNA, the CDR3 is TGTGCCAGCAGCTTAGCGGGGGGCTTGATGGATGAGCAGTTCTTC. Its translation is CASSLAGGLMDEQFF. Supplemented by reference TRBV7-9 and TRBJ2-1, the full variable domain reads DTGVSQNPRHKITKRGQNVTFRCDPISEHNRLYWYRQTLGQGPEFLTYFQNEAQLEKSRLLSDRFSAERPKGSFSTLEIQRTEQGDSAMYLCASSLAGGLMDEQFFGPGTRLTVL.

This clonotype was detected many times. Here the CDR3 reads CSVYGQGGGEETQYF. The CDR3 DNA sequence: TGCAGCGTCTACGGACAGGGAGGAGGGGAAGAGACCCAGTACTTC. The chain carries TRBV29-1 and TRBJ2-5; the match to TRBD1 covers 8 bases. In germline, CDR1 is SQVTM, CDR2 ANQGSEA. V shed 6 bases, J shed 3 bases, and the junction held 12 bases outside the gene matches. The length of the CDR3 is 15 residues.

This sequence joins TRBV3-1 and TRBJ2-1; 8 nucleotides agree with TRBD1. Losses at the gene ends were 7 bases for V and 9 bases for J; bases not matched to a gene: 11. The CDR3 has 14 residues. Germline V gene data show CDR1 as LGHDT and CDR2 as YNNKEL (reference sequence). The CDR3 protein is CASTRQGLAPEQFF. The CDR3 DNA is TGTGCCAGCACCCGACAGGGGCTGGCCCCTGAGCAGTTCTTC.

J is TRBJ2-7 and V is TRBV6-6; D assignment may be TRBD1 or TRBD2 (5 bases each). V was cut by 2 bases and J by 6 bases, with 20 bases left in between. Germline CDR1 is MNHNY and CDR2 is SVGAGI (reference sequence). The CDR3 totals 16 residues. CDR3 region: CASSYPSREGKVEQYF. The CDR3 region has the DNA TGTGCCAGCAGTTACCCCTCTAGAGAGGGGAAGGTCGAGCAGTACTTC.

The chain is built from TRBV6-5 and TRBJ2-7; no reliable D call. Germline CDR1 is MNHEY and CDR2 is SVGAGI. The CDR3 runs 16 residues. The germline V and J ends were trimmed by 2 bases and 2 bases, with 16 bases remaining between them. CDR3 protein: CASSYGSAESPYEQYF. The CDR3, as DNA: TGTGCCAGCAGTTACGGCTCCGCAGAAAGTCCCTACGAGCAGTACTTC.

The CDR3 reads CAWIPGHIFNEQYF. As DNA, the CDR3 is TGTGCCTGGATCCCGGGACATATTTTCAATGAGCAGTACTTC. V and J are TRBV30 and TRBJ2-7; tentatively, D is TRBD1 (6 bases). Trimming stripped 4 bases from V and 7 bases from J, with 20 bases between. Per the germline V gene, CDR1 is GTSNPN and CDR2 is SVGIG (reference sequence). The CDR3 runs 14 residues.

This chain connects TRBV20-1 to TRBJ1-2; no reliable D call. Germline-derived CDR1 and CDR2 are DFQATT and SNEGSKA (reference sequence). V was trimmed by 6 bases and J by 0 bases, leaving 14 bases between them. This CDR3 has 14 residues. The CDR3 DNA reads as TGCAGTGCCTATAGGGCCGGGGCTAACTATGGCTACACCTTC. This gives the protein CSAYRAGANYGYTF.

In its sample, this clonotype was seen many times. This chain connects TRBV5-1 to TRBJ2-3, with D perhaps matching TRBD1 (5 bases). Per germline, CDR1 SGHRS and CDR2 YFSETQ. The ends were cut back, 4 bases at V and 2 bases at J, with 14 bases in the middle. The CDR3 is made up of 15 amino acids. DNA of the CDR3: TGCGCCAGCAGCGGATCCCTGGACATCACAGATACGCAGTATTTT. The encoded protein is CASSGSLDITDTQYF.

Note on this clonotype: This may be a read error: a much more frequent sequence differs by one nucleotide. The rearrangement uses TRBV3-1 and TRBJ2-5, with D possibly being TRBD1 or TRBD2 (6 bases each). The CDR3 loop spans 15 amino acids. The germline V gene encodes CDR1 LGHDT and CDR2 YNNKEL (reference sequence). CDR3 bases: TGTGCCAGCAGCCTCGGGGGCGCTCAAAAAGAGGCCCAGTACTTC. Amino acid sequence: CASSLGGAQKEAQYF.

J is TRBJ1-1 and V is TRBV14; D uncertain. CDR3 length equals 13 residues. Trimming took off 4 bases at V and 0 bases at J, with 6 bases between the two ends. Germline CDR1 SGHDN, CDR2 FVKESK. The CDR3 here is CASSRSMNTEAFF. The CDR3, as DNA: TGTGCCAGCAGCCGCAGTATGAACACTGAAGCTTTCTTT.

V gene TRBV20-1 combines with J gene TRBJ2-1, with 8 positions matching TRBD1. The CDR3 totals 14 residues. Germline loops: CDR1 DFQATT, CDR2 SNEGSKA (reference sequence). The junction had 7 bases not matched to a gene; V was cut back by 4 bases and J by 5 bases. The DNA of the CDR3 is TGCAGTGCTACCCAGGGGGCTATGGACAATGAGCAGTTCTTC. It specifies CSATQGAMDNEQFF.

The chain carries TRBV20-1 and TRBJ1-5; 11 nucleotides match TRBD1. Trimming removed 6 bases from V and 6 bases from J; junction bases left unmatched: 4. The CDR3 length is 13 residues. The germline V gene encodes CDR1 DFQATT and CDR2 SNEGSKA (reference sequence). The CDR3 bases are TGCAGTGCGGGGGGACAGGGGGTTCAGCCCCAGCATTTT. Residues: CSAGGQGVQPQHF.

This clonotype showed up just a few times. The chain has TRBV5-6 and TRBJ2-7; D might be TRBD1 (7 bases). Looked up from germline, CDR1 is SGHDT and CDR2 is YYEEEE. Trimming took off 4 bases at V and 6 bases at J, with 14 bases between the two ends. This CDR3 comprises 13 residues. The CDR3 DNA reads TGTGCCAGCAGCCGCCGGGGGACAGTCGAGCAGTACTTC. Protein: CASSRRGTVEQYF.

The table lists this clonotype with a few counts. CDR3 DNA: TGTGCCAGCAGCTTGGGACAGAGCCCTCACGAGCAGTACTTC. Translation gives CASSLGQSPHEQYF. This rearrangement joins TRBV5-6 to TRBJ2-7; the D gene is possibly TRBD1 (5 bases). Trimming took off 0 bases at V and 5 bases at J, with 12 bases between the two ends. In germline, CDR1 is SGHDT, CDR2 YYEEEE. The CDR3 is 14 residues long.